This T cell receptor beta chain was sequenced in a study of T cell responses to AZD1222 COVID-19 vaccine. Data came from immunoSEQ multiplex PCR; TCRdb stores just in-frame clones and leaves some out. The table includes about 150,000 clones, 92% detected once. The sample consisted of peripheral blood, taken on day 0 of AZD1222 vaccination. The receptor's source is an adult in good health.

DNA of the CDR3: TGTGCCAGCAGTCTTCCGGTTCAGCCCCAGCATTTT. Translating gives CASSLPVQPQHF. The rearrangement joins TRBV6-2 or TRBV6-3 to TRBJ1-5; no firm D call. Germline V gives CDR1 MNHEY, CDR2 SVGEGT. V shed 5 bases and J shed 6 bases, with 8 bases lying between them. The CDR3 loop spans 12 amino acids.